Listed below are T cell receptor beta chains from one sample, sequenced in a study of blood T cell repertoires in COVID-19. The repertoire was sequenced with immunoSEQ multiplex PCR; TCRdb's copy has only in-frame clones and lacks some. This sample carries 300,000 or so clones, around nine tenths of them seen once, and the ten largest clones take 1% to 1.5%. The material sequenced was peripheral blood. The source is a man aged 65 to 85 with acute or convalescent COVID-19. CDR3s include the opening cysteine and the closing phenylalanine or tryptophan. The order of the fields is clone size, J gene, D gene, V gene, CDR3 protein, CDR3 DNA. A D gene is named only where the DNA matches it firmly. The size entry is marked missing in some rows and otherwise reads once, few, many or a size class.

.	TRBJ2-1	TRBD1	TRBV24-1	CATSDVGQGAHEQFF	TGTGCCACCAGTGATGTAGGACAGGGGGCACATGAGCAGTTCTTC
once	TRBJ1-3	.	TRBV7-6	CASSLVGAYSGNTIYF	TGTGCCAGCAGCTTAGTAGGGGCTTACTCTGGAAACACCATATATTTT
.	TRBJ2-3	.	TRBV5-4	CASSGPYGVADTQYF	TGTGCCAGCAGCGGGCCTTACGGGGTGGCAGATACGCAGTATTTT
.	TRBJ1-5	.	TRBV6-5	CASSRVGPRQPQHF	TGTGCCAGCAGCAGGGTGGGTCCTAGGCAGCCCCAGCATTTT
.	TRBJ1-6	TRBD1	TRBV28	CASRGTGSPLHF	TGTGCCAGCAGAGGGACAGGATCACCCCTCCACTTT
.	TRBJ2-7	TRBD1	TRBV28	CASSLSSGTGAYEQYF	TGTGCCAGCAGTTTATCCTCTGGGACAGGGGCCTACGAGCAGTACTTC
.	TRBJ1-6	.	TRBV30	CAWSWAHADSPLHF	TGTGCCTGGAGTTGGGCACATGCTGATTCACCCCTCCACTTT
.	TRBJ2-7	.	TRBV7-9	CASSLAAAYEQYF	TGTGCCAGCAGCTTAGCCGCGGCCTACGAGCAGTACTTC
.	TRBJ2-7	TRBD1	TRBV28	CASSRGAGGLYEQYF	TGTGCCAGCAGTAGGGGGGCAGGGGGCCTCTACGAGCAGTACTTC
few	TRBJ2-7	TRBD1	TRBV18	CASSPGTGGDEQYF	TGTGCCAGCTCACCAGGGACAGGGGGCGACGAGCAGTACTTC
.	TRBJ2-2	.	TRBV4-2	CASSQVIWRDGTGELFF	TGTGCCAGCAGCCAAGTAATCTGGCGGGATGGTACCGGGGAGCTGTTTTTT
.	TRBJ1-4	.	TRBV15	CATSRGAGATNEKLFF	TGTGCCACCAGCAGAGGCGCGGGAGCAACTAATGAAAAACTGTTTTTT
few	TRBJ2-7	.	TRBV6-6	CASSYWGAYEQYF	TGTGCCAGCAGTTATTGGGGGGCCTACGAGCAGTACTTC
.	TRBJ1-2	TRBD1	TRBV5-1	CASSPDRGLGYTF	TGCGCCAGCAGCCCTGACAGGGGGCTTGGCTACACCTTC
.	TRBJ2-2	TRBD2	TRBV9	CASMERPGGDGELFF	TGTGCCAGCATGGAACGGCCTGGGGGGGACGGGGAGCTGTTTTTT
.	TRBJ2-2	TRBD1	TRBV9	CASSGQGAWTGELFF	TGTGCCAGCAGCGGACAGGGGGCTTGGACCGGGGAGCTGTTTTTT
.	TRBJ2-7	TRBD2	TRBV19	CASQEREGRYEQYF	TGTGCCAGCCAGGAGCGGGAGGGCCGCTACGAGCAGTACTTC
.	TRBJ1-2	.	TRBV9	CASSADLEYNYGYTF	TGTGCCAGCAGCGCCGACCTGGAGTATAACTATGGCTACACCTTC
.	TRBJ2-6	TRBD1	TRBV5-1	CASSVQGTGANVLTF	TGCGCCAGCAGCGTACAGGGGACTGGGGCCAACGTCCTGACTTTC
.	TRBJ1-6	TRBD1	TRBV19	CASSITGGGSPLHF	TGTGCCAGTAGTATCACAGGGGGTGGTTCACCCCTCCACTTT
few	TRBJ1-1	.	TRBV28	CASTTSTEAFF	TGTGCCAGCACTACGAGCACTGAAGCTTTCTTT
.	TRBJ2-7	TRBD1	TRBV5-8	CASSLGDRGIPYEQYF	TGTGCCAGCAGCTTGGGCGACAGGGGGATCCCCTACGAGCAGTACTTC
.	TRBJ1-4	.	TRBV5-6	CASSRDRNGEKLFF	TGTGCCAGCAGCCGAGACAGGAATGGTGAAAAACTGTTTTTT
.	TRBJ1-5	TRBD1	TRBV27	CASNRQGFGQPQHF	TGTGCCAGCAACCGACAGGGGTTCGGTCAGCCCCAGCATTTT
.	TRBJ1-4	TRBD1	TRBV7-2	CASSFNRGRELFF	TGTGCCAGCAGCTTCAACAGGGGGAGGGAACTGTTTTTT
once	TRBJ2-3	.	TRBV10-3	CAITRGGPGSTDTQYF	TGTGCCATCACTCGAGGTGGGCCAGGGAGCACAGATACGCAGTATTTT
once	TRBJ2-5	TRBD1	TRBV7-2	CASSLAETGGRETQYF	TGTGCCAGCAGCTTAGCGGAGACAGGGGGCAGAGAGACCCAGTACTTC
.	TRBJ1-2	.	TRBV19	CASTARGNYGYTF	TGTGCCAGTACCGCCAGGGGCAACTATGGCTACACCTTC
.	TRBJ1-2	.	TRBV7-9	CASSLAGGYGYTF	TGTGCCAGCAGCTTAGCAGGAGGGTATGGCTACACCTTC
.	TRBJ2-2	TRBD1	TRBV6-5	CASSSGQGWGGELFF	TGTGCCAGCAGCTCCGGACAGGGGTGGGGCGGGGAGCTGTTTTTT
.	TRBJ2-3	TRBD2	TRBV5-4	CASSLGLASDTQYF	TGTGCCAGCAGCTTGGGACTAGCCTCAGATACGCAGTATTTT
.	TRBJ2-7	.	TRBV9	CASSVSPGEVIEQYF	TGTGCCAGCAGCGTATCGCCGGGGGAGGTAATCGAGCAGTACTTC
.	TRBJ1-3	.	TRBV27	CASSLHSGNTIYF	TGTGCCAGCAGTTTACACTCTGGAAACACCATATATTTT